Shown below are 25 T cell receptor beta chains from a single sample sequenced in a study of beta chain features in type 1 diabetes. Since all of the isolated RNA was reverse transcribed, expressed TCRB transcripts were what got sequenced. The assay was immunoSEQ multiplex PCR, and TCRdb's table has in-frame clones only and misses some. Of a few hundred thousand clones listed, roughly 16% are singletons. The sample was naive CD4+ T cells from blood. Receptor source: a woman aged 18-35 years in good health.

This clone was recorded a few times. The J gene is TRBJ2-7, the V gene TRBV27, with TRBD2 as a possible D gene (6 bases). This CDR3 has 15 residues. Germline V gives CDR1 MNHEY, CDR2 SMNVEV (reference sequence). The germline V and J ends were trimmed by 3 bases and 7 bases, with 19 bases remaining between them. CDR3 region: CASSLRDSVGGEQYF. The CDR3 coding sequence is TGTGCCAGCAGTTTGCGGGACTCCGTTGGGGGTGAGCAGTACTTC.

This clone showed up just a few times. CDR3 loop: CASSLGGPHQPQHF. DNA for the CDR3: TGTGCCAGCAGCTTGGGGGGCCCGCATCAGCCCCAGCATTTT. This chain links TRBV5-6 with TRBJ1-5, with D possibly TRBD1 on 5 matching bases. V was pared by 0 bases and J by 5 bases, with 9 bases between. Germline V gene lookup returns CDR1 SGHDT and CDR2 YYEEEE. This CDR3 contains 14 residues.

The chain couples TRBV6-5 to TRBJ1-5, with 9 bases matching TRBD1. V was pared by 5 bases and J by 7 bases, with 6 bases of the junction left unmatched. Germline V gene data show CDR1 as MNHEY and CDR2 as SVGAGI. The CDR3 loop spans 14 amino acids. CDR3 protein: CASSEGTGWQPQHF. Here the CDR3 DNA reads TGTGCCAGCAGTGAGGGGACAGGGTGGCAGCCCCAGCATTTT.

The rearrangement uses TRBV9 and TRBJ2-5, with TRBD2 matching over 8 bases. The V and J ends lost 1 base and 5 bases, in that order; junction bases with no gene match: 13. The CDR3 is 17 residues long. Germline V gene sequence: CDR1 SGDLS, CDR2 YYNGEE. The CDR3 DNA is TGTGCCAGCAGCGTATCCCCCCTTGGCGGCGGGGGGGAGACCCAGTACTTC. It translates to CASSVSPLGGGGETQYF. Combining the CDR3 with reference TRBV9 and TRBJ2-5 gives the whole variable domain DSGVTQTPKHLITATGQRVTLRCSPRSGDLSVYWYQQSLDQGLQFLIQYYNGEERAKGNILERFSAQQFPDLHSELNLSSLELGDSALYFCASSVSPLGGGGETQYFGPGTRLLVL.

The chain combines TRBV4-2 with TRBJ1-1, with D maybe TRBD1 (5 bases). The CDR3 is 14 amino acids. Germline V CDR1 and CDR2: LGHNA, YNFKEQ. Trimming took 2 bases from V and 4 from J, leaving 11 bases between them. The chain's CDR3 is CASSQPQGGTEAFF. CDR3 coding DNA: TGTGCCAGCAGCCAACCGCAGGGCGGCACTGAAGCTTTCTTT.

Only a few counts were recorded for this clone. This chain uses TRBV9 with TRBJ1-5; D unresolved. V gave up 3 bases and J gave up 1 base, with 8 bases separating them. This CDR3 is built from 14 residues. Germline V CDR1 and CDR2: SGDLS, YYNGEE. CDR3 coding DNA: TGTGCCAGCAGCGGGACGGGAAGCAATCAGCCCCAGCATTTT. It translates to CASSGTGSNQPQHF.

This clone was picked up a small number of times. The J gene is TRBJ2-3, the V gene TRBV5-1; 8 bases agree with TRBD1. Germline V gives CDR1 SGHRS, CDR2 YFSETQ. This CDR3 is 17 amino acids long. Losses at the gene ends were 2 bases for V and 3 bases for J; bases not matched to a gene: 11. The CDR3 is CASSLVRSGQGTDTQYF. CDR3 coding DNA: TGCGCCAGCAGCTTAGTCCGGAGCGGACAGGGTACAGATACGCAGTATTTT.

In this sample, this clone turned up a few times. J is TRBJ1-4 and V is TRBV10-3; D is unresolved. The CDR3 covers 11 residues. Per the germline V gene, CDR1 is ENHRY and CDR2 is SYGVKD. V shed 10 bases and J shed 7 bases, with 10 bases lying between them. The CDR3, as DNA: TGTGCCAGCGGAAGAGGTGAAAAACTGTTTTTT. It codes for CASGRGEKLFF.

The rearrangement uses TRBV11-2 and TRBJ1-2; 9 bases match TRBD1. The CDR3 covers 13 residues. Trimming removed 5 bases from V and 8 bases from J; junction bases left unmatched: 6. Germline V gene data show CDR1 as SGHAT and CDR2 as FQNNGV. CDR3 nucleotides: TGTGCCAGCAGCGGGACAGGGTATACCGGCTACACCTTC. This encodes CASSGTGYTGYTF. Full variable domain (remainder filled in from reference TRBV11-2 and TRBJ1-2): EAGVAQSPRYKIIEKRQSVAFWCNPISGHATLYWYQQILGQGPKLLIQFQNNGVVDDSQLPKDRFSAERLKGVDSTLKIQPAKLEDSAVYLCASSGTGYTGYTFGSGTRLTVV.

The chain uses TRBV5-1 and TRBJ2-2; D unresolved. Germline V gene sequence: CDR1 SGHRS, CDR2 YFSETQ. V was cut by 0 bases and J by 0 bases, with 6 bases left in between. The CDR3 has 15 amino acids. The CDR3 sequence: CASSLGSANTGELFF. CDR3 DNA: TGCGCCAGCAGCTTGGGTTCCGCGAACACCGGGGAGCTGTTTTTT.

The genes are TRBV7-9 and TRBJ2-5; 8 bases align to TRBD1. The CDR3 consists of 15 residues. Trimming removed 3 bases from V and 2 bases from J; junction bases left unmatched: 5. Germline values: CDR1 SEHNR, CDR2 FQNEAQ (reference sequence). The CDR3 sequence is CASSFPTGGQETQYF. The CDR3 DNA reads as TGTGCCAGCAGCTTCCCCACAGGGGGGCAAGAGACCCAGTACTTC.

This clone was observed a few times. The V and J genes are TRBV5-1 and TRBJ1-1; no clear D gene. This CDR3 has 14 amino acids. CDR1 SGHRS and CDR2 YFSETQ come from the germline V gene. V lost 1 base and J lost 0, with 7 bases in between. CDR3 sequence reads: CASSLTDMNTEAFF. In DNA form, the CDR3 reads TGCGCCAGCAGCTTGACAGACATGAACACTGAAGCTTTCTTT.

This chain connects TRBV6-6 to TRBJ1-1; 9 nucleotides agree with TRBD1. V lost 10 bases to trimming and J lost 4 bases; unmatched junction nucleotides: 10. The CDR3 runs to 14 residues. Germline V lookup: CDR1 MNHNY, CDR2 SVGAGI (reference sequence). CDR3 DNA: TGTGCCACCTTACAGGGGGCGCCCAGCACTGAAGCTTTCTTT. Translation: CATLQGAPSTEAFF.

This clone was observed a handful of times. The chain employs TRBV7-2 and TRBJ2-1; D unresolved. V was pared by 2 bases and J by 6 bases, with 11 bases between. The germline CDR1 and CDR2 sequences are SGHTA and FQGNSA. The CDR3 is made up of 14 amino acids. The CDR3 DNA follows: TGTGCCAGCAGCTTAAGCTCAGGTATCAATGAGCAGTTCTTC. Translating gives CASSLSSGINEQFF.

The rearrangement uses TRBV6-5 and TRBJ2-2; possibly TRBD1 for D (5 bases). The CDR3 loop spans 16 amino acids. Germline V gene data show CDR1 as MNHEY and CDR2 as SVGAGI. The V gene lost 2 bases and the J gene lost 2 bases, with 12 bases spanning the gap. The CDR3 protein is CASSYRGLYNTGELFF. The CDR3 DNA sequence: TGTGCCAGCAGTTACAGGGGCCTCTATAACACCGGGGAGCTGTTTTTT.

A few counts support this clone. Other DNA sequences in the sample encode the same CDR3. This rearrangement joins TRBV7-9 to TRBJ1-1; D call uncertain. The V end lost 1 base, the J end lost 0 bases, and 6 bases lay between the germline ends. The CDR3 sequence is 14 residues long. CDR1 is SEHNR and CDR2 is FQNEAQ in the germline V gene (reference sequence). The CDR3: CASSLVSVNTEAFF. In nucleotides, the CDR3 is TGTGCCAGCAGCTTAGTATCAGTGAACACTGAAGCTTTCTTT.

This rearrangement joins TRBV6-4 to TRBJ1-5; D gene unclear. The germline CDR1 and CDR2 sequences are MRHNA and SNTAGT. The ends were cut back, 3 bases at V and 4 bases at J, with 13 bases in the middle. This CDR3 has 15 residues. The CDR3 loop reads CASSEIGGRNQPQHF. In DNA, the CDR3 is TGTGCCAGCAGTGAGATTGGAGGGAGGAATCAGCCCCAGCATTTT.

The chain couples TRBV5-6 to TRBJ2-5; no clear D. V dropped 1 base and J dropped 2 bases, with 9 bases sitting between them. Germline V CDR1 and CDR2: SGHDT, YYEEEE. This CDR3 comprises 14 residues. The DNA of the CDR3 is TGTGCCAGCAGCTTGATGGCAGGACAAGAGACCCAGTACTTC. Translated: CASSLMAGQETQYF.

This clone was recorded a few times. The chain links TRBV9 to TRBJ2-3, with 7 bases identical to TRBD2. This CDR3 is built from 15 residues. Germline-derived CDR1 and CDR2 are SGDLS and YYNGEE. J gave up 3 bases and V 4 bases, and 8 bases lay outside the gene matches. The CDR3 DNA is TGTGCCAGCAGCTCTCGGGGAGGGTTTACAGATACGCAGTATTTT. It encodes CASSSRGGFTDTQYF.

This clone has only a few counts. This chain uses TRBV9 with TRBJ2-1, with D perhaps matching TRBD2 (6 bases). The V gene lost 0 bases and the J gene lost 9 bases, with 10 bases spanning the gap. Germline V gives CDR1 SGDLS, CDR2 YYNGEE. The CDR3 has 13 residues. The CDR3 protein is CASSVELAGEQFF. CDR3 nucleotides: TGTGCCAGCAGCGTAGAACTAGCTGGTGAGCAGTTCTTC.

This clone has a handful of counts. The chain links TRBV7-9 to TRBJ1-1, with TRBD1 identical over 8 bases. The V gene end was trimmed by 2 bases and the J gene end by 4 bases; junction bases not matched to a gene: 6. From germline, CDR1 is SEHNR and CDR2 FQNEAQ (reference sequence). This CDR3 spans 15 amino acids. CDR3 sequence reads: CASSLTGTGVTEAFF. DNA for the CDR3: TGTGCCAGCAGCTTAACCGGGACAGGAGTCACTGAAGCTTTCTTT. Full variable domain (rest looked up from reference TRBV7-9 and TRBJ1-1): DTGVSQNPRHKITKRGQNVTFRCDPISEHNRLYWYRQTLGQGPEFLTYFQNEAQLEKSRLLSDRFSAERPKGSFSTLEIQRTEQGDSAMYLCASSLTGTGVTEAFFGQGTRLTVV.

This clone was counted only a few times. V gene TRBV6-1 combines with J gene TRBJ1-2; 7 positions agree with TRBD1. V was pared by 7 bases and J by 4 bases, with 9 bases of the junction left unmatched. Germline-derived CDR1 and CDR2 are MNHNS and SASEGT. The CDR3 is 14 amino acids. The chain's CDR3 is CASTSRQGGYGYTF. The CDR3, as DNA: TGTGCCAGCACTTCAAGACAGGGCGGCTATGGCTACACCTTC.

The sample holds a few counts of this clone. V usage is TRBV5-1 and J usage is TRBJ2-2; 10 bases line up with TRBD2. The germline V gene has CDR1 SGHRS and CDR2 YFSETQ. CDR3 length: 14 amino acids. Trimming at V came to 5 bases and at J to 4 bases, leaving 2 bases not matched to a gene. CDR3 nucleotides: TGCGCCAGCAGACTAGCGGGGCTCACCGGGGAGCTGTTTTTT. Encoded protein: CASRLAGLTGELFF.

V and J are TRBV5-4 and TRBJ1-1; TRBD1 matches 7 bases. The J segment lost 5 bases and the V segment lost 2 bases, leaving 6 bases of the junction unmatched. In germline, CDR1 is SGHNT, CDR2 YYREEE (reference sequence). This CDR3 comprises 14 residues. The CDR3 DNA reads as TGTGCCAGCAGCTTAGACCCGGACAGGACTGAAGCTTTCTTT. Its protein product is CASSLDPDRTEAFF. The whole variable domain, filled in from reference TRBV5-4 and TRBJ1-1, reads ETGVTQSPTHLIKTRGQQVTLRCSSQSGHNTVSWYQQALGQGPQFIFQYYREEENGRGNFPPRFSGLQFPNYSSELNVNALELDDSALYLCASSLDPDRTEAFFGQGTRLTVV.

V usage is TRBV28 and J usage is TRBJ2-4; 9 bases map to TRBD2. The ends lost 2 bases at V and 3 bases at J; junction bases unmatched: 5. This CDR3 has 16 amino acids. CDR1 and CDR2 (germline): MDHEN, SYDVKM. CDR3 loop: CASSLGGRADKNIQYF. The CDR3 DNA sequence: TGTGCCAGCAGTTTAGGCGGGAGGGCCGACAAAAACATTCAGTACTTC.